The 29 T cell receptor beta chains in this list originate from one sample, sequenced in a study of blood T cell repertoires in COVID-19. This table comes from immunoSEQ multiplex PCR, and its TCRdb copy is limited to in-frame clones, with some not included. Of fewer than 400,000 clones in the sample, roughly 86% are singletons; the top ten hold about 8.9%. Sample: PBMCs or T cells enriched from blood (not recorded which). The receptors stem from a woman aged 18-35 years who had recovered from COVID-19.

This clone was counted once. This sequence joins TRBV27 and TRBJ1-6, with 7 positions matching TRBD1. V was pared by 1 base and J by 10 bases, with 19 bases of the junction left unmatched. The germline CDR1 and CDR2 sequences are MNHEY and SMNVEV (reference sequence). This CDR3 is 19 amino acids long. The CDR3 region has the DNA TGTGCCAGCAGTTTATTAGGGTACGGACACAGGGGAAGGATATCACCCCTCCACTTT. This sequence encodes CASSLLGYGHRGRISPLHF.

This clone was seen once. This chain connects TRBV19 to TRBJ2-1; 11 positions match TRBD2. The CDR3 is 16 amino acids. V lost 5 bases, J lost 4 bases, and 7 bases stayed unmatched. Germline CDR1 is LNHDA and CDR2 is SQIVND (reference sequence). The CDR3 region has the DNA TGTGCCAGTAGTGGCATACTAGCGGGAGCTTACAATGAGCAGTTCTTC. This codes for CASSGILAGAYNEQFF.

The rearrangement uses TRBV7-9 and TRBJ2-3; possibly TRBD2 for D (6 bases). Germline V CDR1 and CDR2: SEHNR, FQNEAQ (reference sequence). Trimming took off 1 base at V and 4 bases at J, with 12 bases between the two ends. The CDR3 spans 15 residues. The CDR3 nucleotides read TGTGCCAGCAGCTTAGGGGGGGTCAGGGCAGATACGCAGTATTTT. This codes for CASSLGGVRADTQYF.

The chain links TRBV4-3 to TRBJ1-2; 8 bases line up with TRBD1. There are 15 residues in the CDR3. Germline V gene sequence: CDR1 LGHNA, CDR2 YSLEER. V lost 0 bases, J lost 8 bases, and 8 bases stayed unmatched. The CDR3 nucleotides read TGCGCCAGCAGCCAAGATCGGGGACAGGCTGGGGGCTACACCTTC. Amino acid sequence: CASSQDRGQAGGYTF.

V is TRBV4-3 and J is TRBJ1-6; D might be TRBD1 (6 bases). V was pared by 0 bases and J by 9 bases, with 18 bases between. In germline, CDR1 is LGHNA, CDR2 YSLEER. This CDR3 has 17 residues. The CDR3 DNA sequence: TGCGCCAGCAGCCAAGATCCCCCCACAGGGACGGGTTCACCCCTCCACTTT. Encoded protein: CASSQDPPTGTGSPLHF.

The rearrangement joins TRBV27 to TRBJ2-3, with 16 positions matching TRBD2. The length of the CDR3 is 18 residues. Per the germline V gene, CDR1 is MNHEY and CDR2 is SMNVEV (reference sequence). The V gene end was trimmed by 2 bases and the J gene end by 0 bases; junction bases not matched to a gene: 2. CDR3 DNA: TGTGCCAGCAGTTTAGGGACTAGCGGGAGGGCTAGCACAGATACGCAGTATTTT. Its translation is CASSLGTSGRASTDTQYF.

With respect to this clone: Different DNA sequences within this sample yield the same CDR3. This chain links TRBV4-2 with TRBJ1-2, with D possibly matching TRBD1 (6 bases). Trimming took 0 bases from V and 5 from J, leaving 13 bases between them. Per germline, CDR1 LGHNA and CDR2 YNFKEQ. This CDR3 has 15 amino acids. CDR3 DNA sequence: TGTGCCAGCAGCCAAGATCTGCAGGGGCTATATGGCTACACCTTC. Amino acids: CASSQDLQGLYGYTF.

The rearrangement links TRBV25-1 to TRBJ1-6; D gene ambiguous. CDR3 size: 15 residues. Germline V gene lookup returns CDR1 MGHDK and CDR2 SYGVNS. The V end lost 7 bases, the J end lost 9 bases, and 19 bases lay between the germline ends. For the CDR3, the DNA is TGTGCCAGCATGGTCGGAGGCAGCTCAAGTTCACCCCTCCACTTT. It yields the protein CASMVGGSSSSPLHF.

V usage is TRBV6-6 and J usage is TRBJ2-1; TRBD2 matches 8 bases. The CDR3 sequence is 16 residues long. V lost 1 base and J lost 4; bases outside the gene matches: 6. Germline CDR1 reads MNHNY; CDR2 reads SVGAGI (reference sequence). Here the CDR3 reads CASSYLGLVYYNEQFF. The CDR3 region has the DNA TGTGCCAGCAGTTACTTGGGACTAGTCTATTACAATGAGCAGTTCTTC.

The chain joins TRBV5-6 to TRBJ2-7; possible D gene TRBD2, 6 bases. The CDR3 extends over 13 amino acids. Trimming cost V 4 bases and J 7 bases, with 15 bases left between them. Germline values: CDR1 SGHDT, CDR2 YYEEEE. DNA of the CDR3: TGTGCCAGCAGCCCCGCCGGAGGGTGGGAGCAGTACTTC. As protein: CASSPAGGWEQYF.

This sequence joins TRBV5-1 and TRBJ1-1, with D possibly being TRBD1 (5 bases). Between the trimmed V and J ends, which lost 4 bases and 5 bases, there was a span of 15 bases. Germline assignment: CDR1 SGHRS and CDR2 YFSETQ. This CDR3 comprises 14 residues. CDR3 coding DNA: TGCGCCAGCAGCGCCGAGGGCGGGGGGACTGAAGCTTTCTTT. Its translation is CASSAEGGGTEAFF.

This chain connects TRBV7-6 to TRBJ1-2; 12 positions match TRBD1. The V and J ends lost 4 bases and 4 bases, in that order; junction bases with no gene match: 4. There are 15 residues in the CDR3. The germline V gene encodes CDR1 SGHVS and CDR2 FNYEAQ. CDR3 bases: TGTGCCAGCAGCTCCGGGACAGGGGGCCTCTATGGCTACACCTTC. It codes for CASSSGTGGLYGYTF.

The chain links TRBV4-2 to TRBJ2-7; 12 positions match TRBD2. Germline V lookup: CDR1 LGHNA, CDR2 YNFKEQ. Germline trimming cut 0 bases from V and 2 bases from J; bases unmatched to any gene: 5. The CDR3 length is 17 residues. CDR3 residues: CASSQEVGLAGTYEQYF. The CDR3 DNA sequence: TGTGCCAGCAGCCAAGAAGTAGGACTAGCGGGGACCTACGAGCAGTACTTC.

The gene calls are TRBV12-3 or TRBV12-4 and TRBJ1-1; D possibly corresponds to TRBD1 (5 bases). CDR3 length: 13 residues. The ends were cut back, 6 bases at V and 2 bases at J, with 10 bases in the middle. This CDR3 reads CASSDSSNTEAFF. In nucleotides, the CDR3 is TGTGCCAGCAGCGACAGTTCCAACACTGAAGCTTTCTTT.

Worth noting for this clone: One end of the junction fails to match germline, which may point to a read error. The chain carries TRBV4-2 and TRBJ2-3; the match to TRBD2 covers 8 bases. Germline V CDR1 and CDR2: LGHNA, YNFKEQ. CDR3 length: 15 residues. This chain's CDR3 is CASSQELVGAGGRFF. For the CDR3, the DNA is TGTGCCAGCAGCCAAGAACTGGTGGGCGCGGGAGGTCGGTTTTTT.

V and J are TRBV20-1 and TRBJ2-5, with D perhaps TRBD2 (5 bases). V lost 8 bases to trimming and J lost 4 bases, with 11 bases between them. The CDR3 has 11 amino acids. Germline V gene lookup returns CDR1 DFQATT and CDR2 SNEGSKA (reference sequence). The CDR3 here is CSFPEGETQYF. CDR3 nucleotide sequence: TGCAGTTTCCCCGAGGGAGAGACCCAGTACTTC.

This chain connects TRBV12-3 or TRBV12-4 to TRBJ1-5; no clear D gene. The germline V and J ends were trimmed by 5 bases and 5 bases, with 10 bases remaining between them. This CDR3 has 13 amino acids. The chain's CDR3 is CASSLTEDQPQHF. The CDR3 DNA is TGTGCCAGCAGTCTGACTGAGGATCAGCCCCAGCATTTT.

Written as DNA, the CDR3 is TGTGCCAGCAGCTTACTGTCGAGATCCGGGGAGCTGTTTTTT. This gives the protein CASSLLSRSGELFF. This rearrangement joins TRBV7-2 to TRBJ2-2; D gene ambiguous. The CDR3 sequence is 14 residues long. CDR1 and CDR2 from the germline V gene are SGHTA and FQGNSA. Between the trimmed V and J ends, which lost 2 bases and 6 bases, there was a span of 10 bases.

This clone occurred once. The chain employs TRBV11-3 and TRBJ2-5; TRBD2 agrees at 8 bases. The CDR3 is 14 amino acids. The trim removed 5 bases at V and 1 base at J, leaving 3 bases unmatched. Per the germline V gene, CDR1 is SGHNT and CDR2 is YENEEA. CDR3 residues: CASSPGTSQETQYF. Here the CDR3 DNA reads TGTGCCAGCAGCCCAGGGACTAGCCAAGAGACCCAGTACTTC. The full variable domain, its missing parts supplied by reference TRBV11-3 and TRBJ2-5, is EAGVVQSPRYKIIEKKQPVAFWCNPISGHNTLYWYLQNLGQGPELLIRYENEEAVDDSQLPKDRFSAERLKGVDSTLKIQPAELGDSAVYLCASSPGTSQETQYFGPGTRLLVL.

The chain joins TRBV3-1 (or the pseudogene TRBV3-2) to TRBJ1-6, with 8 bases that match TRBD1. CDR3 length: 15 residues. Losses at the gene ends were 2 bases for V and 9 bases for J; bases not matched to a gene: 6. CDR1 is LGHDT, CDR2 YNNKEL, per germline (reference sequence). For the CDR3, the DNA is TGTGCCAGCAGCCAAACCGGACAGGGACTTTCACCCCTCCACTTT. Protein sequence: CASSQTGQGLSPLHF.

This rearrangement joins TRBV7-9 to TRBJ2-1, with TRBD2 identical over 8 bases. The CDR3 runs 14 residues. Trimming removed 8 bases from V and 4 bases from J; junction bases left unmatched: 7. Germline V gene data show CDR1 as SEHNR and CDR2 as FQNEAQ (reference sequence). Here the CDR3 reads CASGDSGTYNEQFF. Here the CDR3 DNA reads TGTGCCAGCGGAGATAGCGGGACTTACAATGAGCAGTTCTTC.

The V and J genes are TRBV3-1 (or the pseudogene TRBV3-2) and TRBJ1-1, with D possibly being TRBD1 (5 bases). Trimming pared 1 base from V and 5 bases from J, leaving 14 bases between. This CDR3 is 15 amino acids long. Per the germline V gene, CDR1 is LGHDT and CDR2 is YNNKEL (reference sequence). The CDR3 DNA follows: TGTGCCAGCAGCCAAGGTCATGGGGGGGATACTGAAGCTTTCTTT. Translating it yields CASSQGHGGDTEAFF.

The rearrangement links TRBV4-3 to TRBJ1-5; TRBD1 agrees at 7 bases. In germline, CDR1 is LGHNA, CDR2 YSLEER. The CDR3 has 17 amino acids. With 5 bases clipped from V and 2 bases from J, the junction kept 12 bases outside the gene matches. The CDR3 protein is CASSYRLDRVGNQPQHF. CDR3 nucleotide sequence: TGCGCCAGCAGCTATAGACTCGACAGGGTCGGCAATCAGCCCCAGCATTTT.

This chain uses TRBV4-2 with TRBJ2-2; D perhaps matches TRBD2 (6 bases). V was cut by 7 bases and J by 1 base, with 25 bases left in between. Germline V lookup: CDR1 LGHNA, CDR2 YNFKEQ. The length of the CDR3 is 19 residues. CDR3 sequence reads: CASTIGPARAGRNTGELFF. The CDR3 DNA reads TGTGCCAGCACCATAGGTCCCGCCAGGGCGGGGCGGAACACCGGGGAGCTGTTTTTT.

J is TRBJ1-2 and V is TRBV18, with D uncertain. Germline loops: CDR1 KGHSH, CDR2 LQKENI. V lost 3 bases to trimming and J lost 7 bases, with 18 bases between them. The CDR3 runs to 15 residues. Here the CDR3 DNA reads TGTGCCAGCTCACCTCTGGTCGGCCTTGAGGGTGGCTACACCTTC. Amino acid sequence: CASSPLVGLEGGYTF.

This clone appeared many times. The chain joins TRBV9 to TRBJ2-1, with D maybe TRBD1 (6 bases). V shed 3 bases and J shed 4 bases, with 17 bases lying between them. Germline V gives CDR1 SGDLS, CDR2 YYNGEE. The CDR3 runs 16 residues. This CDR3 reads CASSGGLGGKYNEQFF. The CDR3 DNA is TGTGCCAGCAGCGGAGGGCTTGGGGGCAAGTACAATGAGCAGTTCTTC.

The chain joins TRBV9 to TRBJ1-5; D is unresolved. CDR1 and CDR2 (germline): SGDLS, YYNGEE. V lost 4 bases and J lost 3, with 17 bases in between. This CDR3 has 16 residues. CDR3 nucleotides: TGTGCCAGCAGCCCCCACGGAGGAGGTAACAATCAGCCCCAGCATTTT. This gives the protein CASSPHGGGNNQPQHF. The full variable domain, in which reference TRBV9 and TRBJ1-5 provide the parts outside the CDR3, is DSGVTQTPKHLITATGQRVTLRCSPRSGDLSVYWYQQSLDQGLQFLIQYYNGEERAKGNILERFSAQQFPDLHSELNLSSLELGDSALYFCASSPHGGGNNQPQHFGDGTRLSIL.

The chain recombines TRBV4-2 with TRBJ2-3; 14 nucleotides match TRBD2. Germline V CDR1 and CDR2: LGHNA, YNFKEQ. The CDR3 consists of 16 residues. The ends lost 6 bases at V and 7 bases at J; junction bases unmatched: 9. The CDR3 sequence: CASSPGLAGGYHTQYF. For the CDR3, the DNA is TGTGCCAGCAGTCCAGGACTAGCGGGAGGTTATCATACGCAGTATTTT.

The chain combines TRBV6-5 with TRBJ1-5, with D tentatively TRBD1 (6 bases). CDR3 size: 15 residues. Germline CDR1 and CDR2: MNHEY and SVGAGI. Trimming left V 4 bases short and J 5 bases short, with 15 bases between. CDR3 loop: CASSSHGPGDQPQHF. In nucleotides, the CDR3 is TGTGCCAGCAGTTCCCACGGGCCAGGGGATCAGCCCCAGCATTTT.